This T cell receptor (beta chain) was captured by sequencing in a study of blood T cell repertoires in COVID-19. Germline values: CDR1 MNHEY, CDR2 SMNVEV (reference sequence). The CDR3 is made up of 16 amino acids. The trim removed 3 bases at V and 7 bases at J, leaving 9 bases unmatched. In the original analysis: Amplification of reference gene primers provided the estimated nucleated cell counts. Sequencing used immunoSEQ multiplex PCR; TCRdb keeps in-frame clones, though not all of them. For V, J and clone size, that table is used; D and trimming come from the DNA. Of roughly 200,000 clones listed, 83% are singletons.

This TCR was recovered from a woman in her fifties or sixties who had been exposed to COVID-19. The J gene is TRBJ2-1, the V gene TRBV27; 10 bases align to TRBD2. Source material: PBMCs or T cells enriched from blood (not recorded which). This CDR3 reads CASSLGGGLALNEQFF. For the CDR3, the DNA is TGTGCCAGCAGTTTGGGGGGGGGACTAGCGTTGAATGAGCAGTTCTTC.